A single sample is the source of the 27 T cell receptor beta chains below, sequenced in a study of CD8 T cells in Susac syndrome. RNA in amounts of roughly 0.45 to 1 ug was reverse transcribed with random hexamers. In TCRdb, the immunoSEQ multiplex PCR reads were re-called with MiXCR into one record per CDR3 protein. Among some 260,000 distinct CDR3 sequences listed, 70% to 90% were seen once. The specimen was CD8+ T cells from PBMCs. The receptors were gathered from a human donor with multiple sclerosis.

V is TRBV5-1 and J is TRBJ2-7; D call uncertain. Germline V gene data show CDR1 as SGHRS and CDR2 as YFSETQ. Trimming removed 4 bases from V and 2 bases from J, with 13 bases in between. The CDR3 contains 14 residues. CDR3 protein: CASSPGLIPYEQYF. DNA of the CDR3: TGCGCCAGCAGCCCGGGCCTCATCCCCTACGAGCAGTACTTC. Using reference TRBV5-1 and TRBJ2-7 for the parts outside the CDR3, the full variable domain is KAGVTQTPRYLIKTRGQQVTLSCSPISGHRSVSWYQQTPGQGLQFLFEYFSETQRNKGNFPGRFSGRQFSNSRSEMNVSTLELGDSALYLCASSPGLIPYEQYFGPGTRLTVT.

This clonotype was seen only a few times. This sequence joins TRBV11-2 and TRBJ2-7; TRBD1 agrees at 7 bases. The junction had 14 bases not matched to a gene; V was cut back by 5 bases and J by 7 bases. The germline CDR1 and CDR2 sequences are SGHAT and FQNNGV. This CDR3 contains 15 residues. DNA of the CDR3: TGTGCCAGCAGCCGAGCCCGGGACAGCCCTAGGGAGCAGTACTTC. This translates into CASSRARDSPREQYF.

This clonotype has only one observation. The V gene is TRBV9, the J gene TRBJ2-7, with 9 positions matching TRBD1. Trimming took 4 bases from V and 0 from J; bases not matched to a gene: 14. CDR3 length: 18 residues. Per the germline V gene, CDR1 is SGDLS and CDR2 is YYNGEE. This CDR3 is CASSLGDRVNYASYEQYF. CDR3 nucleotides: TGTGCCAGCAGCCTAGGGGACAGGGTGAACTACGCCTCCTACGAGCAGTACTTC.

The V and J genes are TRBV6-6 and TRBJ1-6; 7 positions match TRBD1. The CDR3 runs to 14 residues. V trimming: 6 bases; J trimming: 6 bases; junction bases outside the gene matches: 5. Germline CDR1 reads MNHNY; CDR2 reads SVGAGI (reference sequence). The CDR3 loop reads CASSEGARNSPLHF. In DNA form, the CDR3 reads TGTGCCAGCAGCGAGGGGGCGCGTAATTCACCCCTCCACTTT.

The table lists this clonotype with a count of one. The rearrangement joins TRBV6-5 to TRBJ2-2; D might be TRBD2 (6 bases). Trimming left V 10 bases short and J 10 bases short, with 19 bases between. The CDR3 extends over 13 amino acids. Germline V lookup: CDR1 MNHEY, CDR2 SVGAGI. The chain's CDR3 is CATSYMGRQELFF. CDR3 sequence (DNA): TGTGCCACATCCTATATGGGGAGGCAGGAGCTGTTTTTT.

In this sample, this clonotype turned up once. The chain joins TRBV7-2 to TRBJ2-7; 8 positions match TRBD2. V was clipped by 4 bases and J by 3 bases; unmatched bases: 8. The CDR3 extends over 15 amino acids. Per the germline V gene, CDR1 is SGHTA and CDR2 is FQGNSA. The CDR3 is CASSWGVSGIYEQYF. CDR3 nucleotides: TGTGCCAGCAGCTGGGGAGTTAGCGGGATCTACGAGCAGTACTTC.

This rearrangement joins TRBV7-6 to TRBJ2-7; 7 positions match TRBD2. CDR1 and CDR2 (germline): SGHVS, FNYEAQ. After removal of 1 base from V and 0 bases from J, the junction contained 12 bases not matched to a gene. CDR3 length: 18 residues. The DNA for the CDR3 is TGTGCCAGCAGCTTAGAGGCAGGTGCGGGAGAAGGCTCCTACGAGCAGTACTTC. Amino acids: CASSLEAGAGEGSYEQYF.

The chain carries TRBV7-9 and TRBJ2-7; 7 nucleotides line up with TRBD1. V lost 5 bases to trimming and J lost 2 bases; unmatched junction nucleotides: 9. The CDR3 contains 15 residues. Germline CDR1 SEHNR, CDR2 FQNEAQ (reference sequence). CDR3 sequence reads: CASSPPRDRPYEQYF. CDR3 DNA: TGTGCCAGCAGCCCCCCCCGGGACAGACCCTACGAGCAGTACTTC. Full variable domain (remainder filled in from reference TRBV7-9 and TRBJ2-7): DTGVSQNPRHKITKRGQNVTFRCDPISEHNRLYWYRQTLGQGPEFLTYFQNEAQLEKSRLLSDRFSAERPKGSFSTLEIQRTEQGDSAMYLCASSPPRDRPYEQYFGPGTRLTVT.

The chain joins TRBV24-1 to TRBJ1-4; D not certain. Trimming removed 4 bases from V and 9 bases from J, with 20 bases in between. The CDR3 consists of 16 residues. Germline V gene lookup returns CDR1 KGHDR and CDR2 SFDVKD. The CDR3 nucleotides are TGTGCCACCAGTGAACCGACGGTGCAACTAATGAAAAAACTGTTTTTT. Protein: CATSEPTVQLMKKLFF.

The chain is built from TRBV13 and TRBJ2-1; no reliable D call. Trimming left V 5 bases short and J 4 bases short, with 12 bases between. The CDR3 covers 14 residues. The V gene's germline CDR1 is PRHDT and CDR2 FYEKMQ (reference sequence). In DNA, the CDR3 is TGTGCCAGCAGCGCTGGAGACCGGTACAATGAGCAGTTCTTC. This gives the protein CASSAGDRYNEQFF.

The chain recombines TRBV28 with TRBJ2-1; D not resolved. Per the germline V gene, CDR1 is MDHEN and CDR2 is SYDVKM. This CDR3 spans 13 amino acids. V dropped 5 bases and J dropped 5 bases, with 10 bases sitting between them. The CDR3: CASSLSIHNEQFF. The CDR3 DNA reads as TGTGCCAGCAGTCTCTCCATACACAATGAGCAGTTCTTC.

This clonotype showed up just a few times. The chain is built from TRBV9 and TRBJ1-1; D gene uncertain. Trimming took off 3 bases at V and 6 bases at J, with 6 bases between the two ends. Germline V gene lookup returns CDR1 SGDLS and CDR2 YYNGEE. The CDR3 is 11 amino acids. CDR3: CASSAGPEAFF. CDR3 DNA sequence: TGTGCCAGCAGCGCAGGTCCTGAAGCTTTCTTT.

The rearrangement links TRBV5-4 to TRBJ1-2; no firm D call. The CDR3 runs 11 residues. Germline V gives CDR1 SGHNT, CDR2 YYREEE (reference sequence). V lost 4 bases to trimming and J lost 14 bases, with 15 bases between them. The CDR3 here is CASSTLGNTTF. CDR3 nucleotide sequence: TGTGCCAGCAGCACGCTAGGGAACACAACCTTC. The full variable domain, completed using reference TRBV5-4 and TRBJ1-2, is ETGVTQSPTHLIKTRGQQVTLRCSSQSGHNTVSWYQQALGQGPQFIFQYYREEENGRGNFPPRFSGLQFPNYSSELNVNALELDDSALYLCASSTLGNTTFGSGTRLTVV.

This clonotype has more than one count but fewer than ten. The CDR3 nucleotides are TGTGCCAGCAGTCTTAGCGGGACTCACAATGAGCAGTTCTTC. Protein product: CASSLSGTHNEQFF. The chain uses TRBV27 and TRBJ2-1; 8 nucleotides align to TRBD2. V lost 5 bases to trimming and J lost 5 bases; unmatched junction nucleotides: 5. The CDR3 is 14 amino acids. Germline CDR1 MNHEY, CDR2 SMNVEV (reference sequence).

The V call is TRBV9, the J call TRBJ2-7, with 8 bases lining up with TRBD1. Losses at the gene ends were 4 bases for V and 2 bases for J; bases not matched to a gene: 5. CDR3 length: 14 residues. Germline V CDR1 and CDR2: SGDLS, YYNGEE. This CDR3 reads CASSSSDRAYEQYF. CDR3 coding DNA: TGTGCCAGCAGCTCTTCGGACAGGGCCTACGAGCAGTACTTC. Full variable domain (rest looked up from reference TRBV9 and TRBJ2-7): DSGVTQTPKHLITATGQRVTLRCSPRSGDLSVYWYQQSLDQGLQFLIQYYNGEERAKGNILERFSAQQFPDLHSELNLSSLELGDSALYFCASSSSDRAYEQYFGPGTRLTVT.

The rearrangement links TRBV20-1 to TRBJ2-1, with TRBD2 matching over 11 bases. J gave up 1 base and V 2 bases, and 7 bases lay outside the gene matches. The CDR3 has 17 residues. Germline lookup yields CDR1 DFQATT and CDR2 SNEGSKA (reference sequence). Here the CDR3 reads CSARHVLAGGSYNEQFF. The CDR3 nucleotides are TGCAGTGCTAGACACGTCCTAGCGGGAGGTTCCTACAATGAGCAGTTCTTC.

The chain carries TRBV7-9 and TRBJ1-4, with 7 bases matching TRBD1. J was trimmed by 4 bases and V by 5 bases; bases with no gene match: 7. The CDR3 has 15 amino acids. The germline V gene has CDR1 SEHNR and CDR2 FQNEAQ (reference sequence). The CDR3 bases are TGTGCCAGCAGCATCCCACAGGGGTTTAATGAAAAACTGTTTTTT. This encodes CASSIPQGFNEKLFF.

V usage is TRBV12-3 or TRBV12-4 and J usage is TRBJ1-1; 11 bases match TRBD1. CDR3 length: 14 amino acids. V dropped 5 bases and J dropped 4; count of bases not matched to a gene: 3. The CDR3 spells CASSHGTGGTEAFF. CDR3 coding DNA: TGTGCCAGCAGTCACGGGACAGGGGGCACTGAAGCTTTCTTT.

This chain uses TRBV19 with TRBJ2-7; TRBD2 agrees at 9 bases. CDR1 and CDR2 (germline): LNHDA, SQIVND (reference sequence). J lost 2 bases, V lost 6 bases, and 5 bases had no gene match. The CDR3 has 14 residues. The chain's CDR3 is CASSRGTSPYEQYF. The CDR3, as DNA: TGTGCCAGTAGCCGAGGGACTAGCCCCTACGAGCAGTACTTC.

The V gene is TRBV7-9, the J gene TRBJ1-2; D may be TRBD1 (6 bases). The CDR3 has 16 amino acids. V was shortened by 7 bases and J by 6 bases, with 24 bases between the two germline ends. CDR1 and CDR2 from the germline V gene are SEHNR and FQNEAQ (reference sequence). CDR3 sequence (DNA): TGTGCCAGCACGCCCGAGGGGGGGACTTGGGTAGATGGCTACACCTTC. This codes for CASTPEGGTWVDGYTF.

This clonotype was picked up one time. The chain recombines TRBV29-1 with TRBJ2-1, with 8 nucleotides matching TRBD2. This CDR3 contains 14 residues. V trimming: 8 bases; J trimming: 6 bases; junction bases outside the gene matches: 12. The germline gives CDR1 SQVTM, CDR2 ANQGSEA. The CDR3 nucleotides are TGCAGCTTACCGGGAGGGATGTCGGGCAATGAGCAGTTCTTC. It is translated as CSLPGGMSGNEQFF.

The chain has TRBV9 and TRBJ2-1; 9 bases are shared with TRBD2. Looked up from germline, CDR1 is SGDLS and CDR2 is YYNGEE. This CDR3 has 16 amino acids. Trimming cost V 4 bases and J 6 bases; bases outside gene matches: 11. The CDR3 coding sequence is TGTGCCAGCAGCCCGCAACCGGGACTAGCCCCCAATGAGCAGTTCTTC. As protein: CASSPQPGLAPNEQFF.

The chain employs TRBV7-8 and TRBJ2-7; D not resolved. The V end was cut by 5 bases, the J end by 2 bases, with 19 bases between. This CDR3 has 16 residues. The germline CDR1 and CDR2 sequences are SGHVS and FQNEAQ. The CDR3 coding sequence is TGTGCCAGCAGCCCCGCGTTGGCAGGCCTAACCTACGAGCAGTACTTC. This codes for CASSPALAGLTYEQYF.

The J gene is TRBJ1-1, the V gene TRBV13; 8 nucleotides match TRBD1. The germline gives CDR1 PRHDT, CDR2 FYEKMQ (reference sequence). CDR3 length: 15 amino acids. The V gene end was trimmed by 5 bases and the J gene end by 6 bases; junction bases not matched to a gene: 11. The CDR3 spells CASSLFSTGVAEAFF. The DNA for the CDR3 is TGTGCCAGCAGCCTATTTTCGACAGGGGTCGCTGAAGCTTTCTTT.

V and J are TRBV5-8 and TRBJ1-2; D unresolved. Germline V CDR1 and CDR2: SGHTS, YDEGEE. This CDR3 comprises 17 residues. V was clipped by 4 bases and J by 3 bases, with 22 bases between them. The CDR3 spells CASSLHRHSSDYYGYTF. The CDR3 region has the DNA TGTGCCAGCAGCCTGCACCGCCACTCCTCAGATTACTATGGCTACACCTTC.

The CDR3 DNA follows: TGTGCCAGCAGCTTGGACAGGGTCGGTGAGCAGTACTTC. Protein sequence: CASSLDRVGEQYF. V usage is TRBV7-9 and J usage is TRBJ2-7; TRBD1 matches at 8 bases. This CDR3 comprises 13 residues. J gave up 7 bases and V 3 bases, and 5 bases lay outside the gene matches. Germline-derived CDR1 and CDR2 are SEHNR and FQNEAQ (reference sequence).

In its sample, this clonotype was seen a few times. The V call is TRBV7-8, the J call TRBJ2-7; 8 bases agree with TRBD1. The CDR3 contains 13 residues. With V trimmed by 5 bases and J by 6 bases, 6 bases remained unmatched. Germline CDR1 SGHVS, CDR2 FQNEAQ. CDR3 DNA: TGTGCCAGCAGCCTGCGACAGGGGCGCGAGCAGTACTTC. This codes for CASSLRQGREQYF.